This T cell receptor beta chain was documented in a study of OX40 agonist ivuxolimab in advanced cancers. At the level of the study: Ivuxolimab, an antibody acting as an agonist of OX40 (CD134), was used to treat patients. Three patients had partial responses: one hepatocellular carcinoma, two cutaneous melanoma. General observations from the study: At doses 0.1 to 3.0 mg/kg, CD4+ and CD8+ clones expanded.

Produced via immunoSEQ multiplex PCR; TCRdb's table is partial and in-frame only. The table includes about 70,000 clones, approximately 78% detected once. This clone was recorded once. Its target is unknown. The investigators sampled blood at baseline, at cycle 4 day 1, and at cycle 7 day 1. The CDR3 runs 16 residues. Germline CDR1 reads LGHNA; CDR2 reads YNFKEQ. J lost 3 bases, V lost 4 bases, and 12 bases had no gene match. The starting material was CD4+ or CD8+ T cells sorted from blood, obtained in a trial of the OX40 agonist ivuxolimab. The receptor was derived from an adult with an advanced solid tumor such as melanoma, head and neck, liver or kidney cancer. V usage is TRBV4-2 and J usage is TRBJ2-7, with 7 positions matching TRBD2. The CDR3 DNA is TGTGCCAGCAGCCCGAGCCTCATAGCGGGCTACTACGAGCAGTACTTC. Its translation: CASSPSLIAGYYEQYF.